This is a list of T cell receptor beta chains from one sample in a study of regulatory T cells in long-lasting Graves disease. In TCRdb, the multiplex PCR reads were re-called with MiXCR into one record per CDR3 protein. The profile covers 350,000 to 450,000 distinct CDR3 sequences, with around 20% appearing a single time and more than 20% taken by the ten largest. This sample comprised peripheral blood mononuclear cells (PBMCs), obtained when the disease was refractory, from a patient treated with antithyroid drugs. These receptors all come from a female donor with Graves disease. Each CDR3 is given with its conserved first and last residue. D genes are given only for firm matches. The listing skips clone size in some rows; elsewhere it reads once, few, many or a size class.

>TRBJ2-5|TRBD2|TRBV5-6|many
TGTGCCAGCAGCTGGACCGGGACTAGAGACCAAGAGACCCAGTACTTC
CASSWTGTRDQETQYF
>TRBJ1-3|.|TRBV7-9|.
TGTGCCAGCAGGGGCTCCGGGGCTGGAAACACCATATATTTT
CASRGSGAGNTIYF
>TRBJ1-1|.|TRBV30|many
TGTGCCTGGAGTGCCCGACTGAGAGAGAACACTGAAGCTTTCTTT
CAWSARLRENTEAFF
>TRBJ2-7|TRBD2|TRBV28|.
TGTGCCAGCAGCCTAGGGACTAGCGGGAAGATCTACGAGCAGTACTTC
CASSLGTSGKIYEQYF
>TRBJ2-7|.|TRBV20-1|many
TGCAGTGCTAGAGATCTGGGGGACGAGCAGTACTTC
CSARDLGDEQYF
>TRBJ2-5|.|TRBV10-3|many
TGTGCCATCAGTGCGGACCTCCAAGAGACCCAGTACTTC
CAISADLQETQYF
>TRBJ1-1|.|TRBV2|many
TGTGCCAGCACTACCGCGCCCACGAACACTGAAGCTTTCTTT
CASTTAPTNTEAFF
>TRBJ2-2|.|TRBV2|many
TGTGCCAGCAGTGAGTCGAACCGGGACTTAACGAACACCGGGGAGCTGTTTTTT
CASSESNRDLTNTGELFF
>TRBJ2-3|TRBD1|TRBV28|.
TGTGCCAGCAGTTCATACATCATCTCGGGACAGGGGGCTTTAGCGGGAGTTCATACGCAGTATTTT
CASSSYIISGQGALAGVHTQYF
>TRBJ2-6|.|TRBV28|many
TGTGCCAGCAGTTTCCGGTCCGGGGGATGGGCCAACGTCCTGACTTTC
CASSFRSGGWANVLTF
>TRBJ1-6|.|TRBV6-1|many
TGTGCCAGCAAGATCGACAGTAATAATTCACCCCTCCACTTT
CASKIDSNNSPLHF
>TRBJ2-5|TRBD1|TRBV10-3|few
TGTGCCACACAGGACAGGTACCAAGAGACCCAGTACTTC
CATQDRYQETQYF
>TRBJ2-7|.|TRBV12-3/TRBV12-4|few
TGTGCCAGCAGCCGGGGGACAGCAGACGAGCAGTACTTC
CASSRGTADEQYF
>TRBJ2-5|.|TRBV6-1|few
TGTGCTTCTAGCGATATAAAGACCCAGTACTTC
CASSDIKTQYF
>TRBJ2-1|TRBD1|TRBV28|.
TGTGCCACAAACCCTGACAGGGCTGGGCATGAGCAGTTCTTC
CATNPDRAGHEQFF
>TRBJ2-1|TRBD2|TRBV12-3/TRBV12-4|once
TGTGCCAGCAGTTTGGGGACTAGGGGGGCGGAGCAGTTCTTC
CASSLGTRGAEQFF
>TRBJ2-5|.|TRBV7-2|few
TGTGCCGGCAGCTGGTACAGGAGCGATCAAGAGACCCAGTACTTC
CAGSWYRSDQETQYF
>TRBJ1-5|.|TRBV7-2|.
TGTGCCAGCAGCCAGGGTAATCGGAATCAGCCCCAGCATTTT
CASSQGNRNQPQHF
>TRBJ2-3|.|TRBV28|.
TGTGCCAGCAGTTTGATGGAGGCTGGCACAGATACGCAGTATTTT
CASSLMEAGTDTQYF
>TRBJ2-3|TRBD2|TRBV20-1|.
TGCAGTGCTCATACTATGGTAGCGGGCGGGAGACCGACAGATACGCAGTATTTT
CSAHTMVAGGRPTDTQYF